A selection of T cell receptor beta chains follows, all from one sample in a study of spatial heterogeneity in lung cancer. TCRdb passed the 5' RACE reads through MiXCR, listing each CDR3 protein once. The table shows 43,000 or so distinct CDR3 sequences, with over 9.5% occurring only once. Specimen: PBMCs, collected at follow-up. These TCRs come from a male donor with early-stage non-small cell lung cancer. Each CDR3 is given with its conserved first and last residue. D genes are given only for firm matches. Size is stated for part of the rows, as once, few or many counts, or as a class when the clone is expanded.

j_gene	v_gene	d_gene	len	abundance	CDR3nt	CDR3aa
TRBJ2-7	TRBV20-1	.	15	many	TGCAGTGCTAGCGGTTTGAGCGGCCACTCCTACGAGCAGTACTTC	CSASGLSGHSYEQYF
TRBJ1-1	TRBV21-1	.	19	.	TGTGCCAGCAGCAAAATCCGGGCTCGCGGACGTCTCATGAACACTGAAGCTTTCTTT	CASSKIRARGRLMNTEAFF
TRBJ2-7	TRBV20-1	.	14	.	TGCAGTGCTAGAGATAAGGGGGTGACCTACGAGCAGTACTTC	CSARDKGVTYEQYF
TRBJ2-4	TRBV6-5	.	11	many	TGTGCCAGCAGAAACGAGGACATTCAGTACTTC	CASRNEDIQYF
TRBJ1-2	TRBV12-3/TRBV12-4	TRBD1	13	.	TGTGCCAGCACTGGACAGGCGAACTATGGCTACACCTTC	CASTGQANYGYTF
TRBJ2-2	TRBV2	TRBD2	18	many	TGTGCCAGCAGTCCCGGGACTAGCGGGCGATCGAACACCGGGGAGCTGTTTTTT	CASSPGTSGRSNTGELFF
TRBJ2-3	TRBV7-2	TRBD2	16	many	TGTGCCAGCACCCCCGGGGGCGGGAGGTTAACAGATACGCAGTATTTT	CASTPGGGRLTDTQYF
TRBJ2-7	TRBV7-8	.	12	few	TGTGCCAGCAGCTTAGGAGGGAGCGAGCAGTACTTC	CASSLGGSEQYF
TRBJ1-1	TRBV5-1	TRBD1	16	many	TGCGCCAGCAGTACCGGACAGGGAGGTGCAAGCACTGAAGCTTTCTTT	CASSTGQGGASTEAFF
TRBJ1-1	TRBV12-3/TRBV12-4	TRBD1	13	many	TGTGCCAGCAGTTTAAACAGGGGGGAGGAAGCTTTCTTT	CASSLNRGEEAFF
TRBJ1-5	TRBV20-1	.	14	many	TGCAGTGCCAGCCCCCCAGGGCCCAATCAGCCCCAGCATTTT	CSASPPGPNQPQHF
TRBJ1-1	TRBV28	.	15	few	TGTGCCAGCAGGATATGGGGACAAACGAACACTGAAGCTTTCTTT	CASRIWGQTNTEAFF
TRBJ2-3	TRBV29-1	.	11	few	TGCAGCGTTGGGCCCTACGATACGCAGTATTTT	CSVGPYDTQYF
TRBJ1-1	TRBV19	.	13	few	TGTGCCAGTAGTATAGTCGGGAGCACTGAAGCTTTCTTT	CASSIVGSTEAFF
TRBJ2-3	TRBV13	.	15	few	TGTGCCAGCAGCTTACTTTCCCTAAGCACAGATACGCAGTATTTT	CASSLLSLSTDTQYF
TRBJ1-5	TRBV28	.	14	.	TGTGCCAGCAGTTTAGAGAGGGGACATCAGCCCCAGCATTTT	CASSLERGHQPQHF
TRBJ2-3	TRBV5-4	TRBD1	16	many	TGTGCCAGCAGCTTGGGGCAGGGGGTTAACACAGATACGCAGTATTTT	CASSLGQGVNTDTQYF
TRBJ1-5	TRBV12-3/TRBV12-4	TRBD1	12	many	TGTGCCAGCAGCTTGACCGGGACAGGGTGGGCTTTT	CASSLTGTGWAF
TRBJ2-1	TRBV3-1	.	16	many	TGTGCCAGCAGCCAAGCGGGACTCCCGGGAAGCAATGAGCAGTTCTTC	CASSQAGLPGSNEQFF
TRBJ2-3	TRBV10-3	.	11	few	TGTGCCATCAGTGCGGAAAATACGCAGTATTTT	CAISAENTQYF
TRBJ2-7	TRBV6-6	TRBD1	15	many	TGTGCCAGCAATCGTTGCCGGGACAGTGACTACGAGCAGTACTTC	CASNRCRDSDYEQYF
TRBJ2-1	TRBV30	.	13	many	TGTGCCTGGAGTATACTAGCCTACAATGAGCAGTTCTTC	CAWSILAYNEQFF
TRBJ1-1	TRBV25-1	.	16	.	TGTGCCAGCTCTGATGATACGTTAAACTTGAACACTGAAGCTTTCTTT	CASSDDTLNLNTEAFF
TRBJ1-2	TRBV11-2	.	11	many	TGTGCCAGCAGTCCCGGGGATGGCTACACCTTC	CASSPGDGYTF
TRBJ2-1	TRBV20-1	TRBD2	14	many	TGCAGTGCGCCCGGGACTAGCGGGATGGATGAGCAGTTCTTC	CSAPGTSGMDEQFF